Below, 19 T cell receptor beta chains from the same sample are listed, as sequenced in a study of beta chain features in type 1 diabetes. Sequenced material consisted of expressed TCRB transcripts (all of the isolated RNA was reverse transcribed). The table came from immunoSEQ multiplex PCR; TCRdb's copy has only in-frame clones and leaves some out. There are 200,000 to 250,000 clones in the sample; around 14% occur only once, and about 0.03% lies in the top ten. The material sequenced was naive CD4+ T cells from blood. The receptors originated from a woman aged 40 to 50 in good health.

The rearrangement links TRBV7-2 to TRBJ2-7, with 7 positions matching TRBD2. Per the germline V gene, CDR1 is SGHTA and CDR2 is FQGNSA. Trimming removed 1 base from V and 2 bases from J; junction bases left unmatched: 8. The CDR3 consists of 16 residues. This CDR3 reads CASSLGLMGGAYEQYF. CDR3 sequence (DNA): TGTGCCAGCAGCTTAGGTCTAATGGGGGGGGCCTACGAGCAGTACTTC.

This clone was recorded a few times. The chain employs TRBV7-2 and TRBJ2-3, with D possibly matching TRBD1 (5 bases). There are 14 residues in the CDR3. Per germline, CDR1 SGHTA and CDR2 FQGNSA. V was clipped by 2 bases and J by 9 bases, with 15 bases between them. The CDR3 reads CASSLYAGPGTQYF. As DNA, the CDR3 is TGTGCCAGCAGCTTATACGCAGGGCCCGGCACGCAGTATTTT.

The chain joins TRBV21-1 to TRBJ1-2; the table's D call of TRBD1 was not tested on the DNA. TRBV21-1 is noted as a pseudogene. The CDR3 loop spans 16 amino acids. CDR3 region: CASGGTVHGLHYGYTF. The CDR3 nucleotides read TGTGCCAGCGGAGGGACAGTTCACGGACTGCACTATGGCTACACCTTC.

The CDR3 loop reads CSASSYNEQFF. CDR3 nucleotide sequence: TGCAGTGCTAGCTCGTACAATGAGCAGTTCTTC. The chain employs TRBV20-1 and TRBJ2-1; the D is unclear. CDR1 is DFQATT and CDR2 is SNEGSKA in the germline V gene (reference sequence). The CDR3 spans 11 residues. V dropped 3 bases and J dropped 4 bases, with 4 bases sitting between them.

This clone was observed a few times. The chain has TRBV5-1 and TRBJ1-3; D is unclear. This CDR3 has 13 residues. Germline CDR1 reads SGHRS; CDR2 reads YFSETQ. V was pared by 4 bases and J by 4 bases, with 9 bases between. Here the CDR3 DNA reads TGCGCCAGCAGCACGGAAGCGGGAAACACCATATATTTT. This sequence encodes CASSTEAGNTIYF.

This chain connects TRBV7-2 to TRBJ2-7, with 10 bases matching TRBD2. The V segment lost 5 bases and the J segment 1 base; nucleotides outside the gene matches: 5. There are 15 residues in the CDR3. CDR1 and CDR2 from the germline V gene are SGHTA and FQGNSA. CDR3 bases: TGTGCCAGCAGCCGAATAGCGGGGGGTTCCTACGAGCAGTACTTC. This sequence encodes CASSRIAGGSYEQYF.

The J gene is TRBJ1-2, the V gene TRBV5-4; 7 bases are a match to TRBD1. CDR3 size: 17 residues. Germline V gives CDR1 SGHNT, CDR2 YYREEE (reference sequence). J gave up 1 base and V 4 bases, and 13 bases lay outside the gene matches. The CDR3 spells CASSPGTAPEFNYGYTF. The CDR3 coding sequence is TGTGCCAGCAGCCCCGGGACAGCACCCGAGTTTAACTATGGCTACACCTTC. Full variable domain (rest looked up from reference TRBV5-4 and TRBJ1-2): ETGVTQSPTHLIKTRGQQVTLRCSSQSGHNTVSWYQQALGQGPQFIFQYYREEENGRGNFPPRFSGLQFPNYSSELNVNALELDDSALYLCASSPGTAPEFNYGYTFGSGTRLTVV.

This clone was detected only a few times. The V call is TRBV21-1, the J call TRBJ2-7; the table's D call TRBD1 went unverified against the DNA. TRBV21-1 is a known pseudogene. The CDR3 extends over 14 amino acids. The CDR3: CASSKVDRGYEQYF. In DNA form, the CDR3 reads TGTGCCAGCAGCAAAGTCGACAGGGGCTACGAGCAGTACTTC.

The CDR3 loop is CASSRGSSYNEQFF. The CDR3, as DNA: TGTGCCAGCAGTCGGGGGAGCTCCTACAATGAGCAGTTCTTC. The chain is built from TRBV6-5 and TRBJ2-1; maybe TRBD2 (6 bases). There are 14 residues in the CDR3. V lost 5 bases and J 0 bases, leaving 8 bases between the germline ends. Germline V gene sequence: CDR1 MNHEY, CDR2 SVGAGI.

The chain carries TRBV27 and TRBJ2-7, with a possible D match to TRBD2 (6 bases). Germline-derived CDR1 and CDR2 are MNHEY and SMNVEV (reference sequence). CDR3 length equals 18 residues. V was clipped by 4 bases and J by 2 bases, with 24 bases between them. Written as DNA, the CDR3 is TGTGCCAGCAGTTGGTCCGGGCCTTCGGGGGTTGAGGCCTACGAGCAGTACTTC. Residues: CASSWSGPSGVEAYEQYF.

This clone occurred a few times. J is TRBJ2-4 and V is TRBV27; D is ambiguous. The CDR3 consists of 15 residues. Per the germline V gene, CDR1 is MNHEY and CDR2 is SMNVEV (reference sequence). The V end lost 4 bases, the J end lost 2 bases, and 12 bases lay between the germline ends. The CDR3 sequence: CASSSILSTKNIQYF. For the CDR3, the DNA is TGTGCCAGCAGTTCAATACTTTCCACCAAAAACATTCAGTACTTC.

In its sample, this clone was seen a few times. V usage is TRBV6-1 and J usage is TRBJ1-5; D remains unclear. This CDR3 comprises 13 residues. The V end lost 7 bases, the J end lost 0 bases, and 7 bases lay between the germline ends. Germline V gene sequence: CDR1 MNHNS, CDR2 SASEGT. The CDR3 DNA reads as TGTGCCAGCAAGGAGAGTAGCAATCAGCCCCAGCATTTT. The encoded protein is CASKESSNQPQHF.

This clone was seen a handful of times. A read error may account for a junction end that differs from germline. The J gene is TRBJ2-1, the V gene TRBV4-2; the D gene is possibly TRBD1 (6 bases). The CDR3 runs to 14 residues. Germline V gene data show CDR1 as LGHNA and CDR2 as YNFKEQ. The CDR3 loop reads CASSLEKGVGSLIF. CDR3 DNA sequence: TGTGCCAGCAGCCTAGAGAAGGGGGTGGGCAGTCTGATCTTC.

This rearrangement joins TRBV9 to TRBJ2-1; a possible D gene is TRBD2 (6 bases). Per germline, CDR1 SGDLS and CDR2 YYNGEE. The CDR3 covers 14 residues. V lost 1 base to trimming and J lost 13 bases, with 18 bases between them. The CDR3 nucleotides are TGTGCCAGCAGCGTATCCGGGGGAAATCCCAACCAGTTCTTC. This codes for CASSVSGGNPNQFF.

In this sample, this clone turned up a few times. In DNA form, the CDR3 reads TGTGCCAGCAGCCAAGGACTAGCGGGGGGGCCGGGCACAGATACGCAGTATTTT. It is translated as CASSQGLAGGPGTDTQYF. The rearrangement joins TRBV4-2 to TRBJ2-3, with 14 bases that match TRBD2. Germline-derived CDR1 and CDR2 are LGHNA and YNFKEQ. The V segment lost 1 base and the J segment 1 base; nucleotides outside the gene matches: 4. The CDR3 has 18 residues.

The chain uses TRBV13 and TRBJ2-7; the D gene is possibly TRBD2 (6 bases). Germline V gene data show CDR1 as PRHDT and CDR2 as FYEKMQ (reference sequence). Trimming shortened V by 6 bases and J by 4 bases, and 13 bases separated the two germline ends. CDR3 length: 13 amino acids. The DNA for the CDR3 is TGTGCCAGCAGAATCCGGGCGGGGTACGAGCAGTACTTC. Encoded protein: CASRIRAGYEQYF.

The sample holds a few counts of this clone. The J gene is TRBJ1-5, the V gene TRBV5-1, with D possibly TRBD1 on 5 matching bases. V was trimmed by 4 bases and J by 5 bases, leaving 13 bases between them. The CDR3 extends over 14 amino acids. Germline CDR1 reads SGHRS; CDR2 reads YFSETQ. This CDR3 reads CASSLGAGDQPQHF. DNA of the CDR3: TGCGCCAGCAGCCTGGGAGCGGGGGATCAGCCCCAGCATTTT.

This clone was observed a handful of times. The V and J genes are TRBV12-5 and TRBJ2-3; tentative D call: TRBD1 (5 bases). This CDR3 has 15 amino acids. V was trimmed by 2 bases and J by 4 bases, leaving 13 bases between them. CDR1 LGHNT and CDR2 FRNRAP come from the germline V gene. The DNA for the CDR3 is TGTGCTAGTGGTTTGATCCAGGGCGGTGCAGATACGCAGTATTTT. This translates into CASGLIQGGADTQYF.

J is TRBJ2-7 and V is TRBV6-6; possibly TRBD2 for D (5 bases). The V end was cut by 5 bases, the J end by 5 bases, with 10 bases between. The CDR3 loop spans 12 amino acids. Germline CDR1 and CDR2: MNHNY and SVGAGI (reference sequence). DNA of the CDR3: TGTGCCAGCAGTAGCGGTTCCCACGAGCAGTACTTC. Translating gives CASSSGSHEQYF.